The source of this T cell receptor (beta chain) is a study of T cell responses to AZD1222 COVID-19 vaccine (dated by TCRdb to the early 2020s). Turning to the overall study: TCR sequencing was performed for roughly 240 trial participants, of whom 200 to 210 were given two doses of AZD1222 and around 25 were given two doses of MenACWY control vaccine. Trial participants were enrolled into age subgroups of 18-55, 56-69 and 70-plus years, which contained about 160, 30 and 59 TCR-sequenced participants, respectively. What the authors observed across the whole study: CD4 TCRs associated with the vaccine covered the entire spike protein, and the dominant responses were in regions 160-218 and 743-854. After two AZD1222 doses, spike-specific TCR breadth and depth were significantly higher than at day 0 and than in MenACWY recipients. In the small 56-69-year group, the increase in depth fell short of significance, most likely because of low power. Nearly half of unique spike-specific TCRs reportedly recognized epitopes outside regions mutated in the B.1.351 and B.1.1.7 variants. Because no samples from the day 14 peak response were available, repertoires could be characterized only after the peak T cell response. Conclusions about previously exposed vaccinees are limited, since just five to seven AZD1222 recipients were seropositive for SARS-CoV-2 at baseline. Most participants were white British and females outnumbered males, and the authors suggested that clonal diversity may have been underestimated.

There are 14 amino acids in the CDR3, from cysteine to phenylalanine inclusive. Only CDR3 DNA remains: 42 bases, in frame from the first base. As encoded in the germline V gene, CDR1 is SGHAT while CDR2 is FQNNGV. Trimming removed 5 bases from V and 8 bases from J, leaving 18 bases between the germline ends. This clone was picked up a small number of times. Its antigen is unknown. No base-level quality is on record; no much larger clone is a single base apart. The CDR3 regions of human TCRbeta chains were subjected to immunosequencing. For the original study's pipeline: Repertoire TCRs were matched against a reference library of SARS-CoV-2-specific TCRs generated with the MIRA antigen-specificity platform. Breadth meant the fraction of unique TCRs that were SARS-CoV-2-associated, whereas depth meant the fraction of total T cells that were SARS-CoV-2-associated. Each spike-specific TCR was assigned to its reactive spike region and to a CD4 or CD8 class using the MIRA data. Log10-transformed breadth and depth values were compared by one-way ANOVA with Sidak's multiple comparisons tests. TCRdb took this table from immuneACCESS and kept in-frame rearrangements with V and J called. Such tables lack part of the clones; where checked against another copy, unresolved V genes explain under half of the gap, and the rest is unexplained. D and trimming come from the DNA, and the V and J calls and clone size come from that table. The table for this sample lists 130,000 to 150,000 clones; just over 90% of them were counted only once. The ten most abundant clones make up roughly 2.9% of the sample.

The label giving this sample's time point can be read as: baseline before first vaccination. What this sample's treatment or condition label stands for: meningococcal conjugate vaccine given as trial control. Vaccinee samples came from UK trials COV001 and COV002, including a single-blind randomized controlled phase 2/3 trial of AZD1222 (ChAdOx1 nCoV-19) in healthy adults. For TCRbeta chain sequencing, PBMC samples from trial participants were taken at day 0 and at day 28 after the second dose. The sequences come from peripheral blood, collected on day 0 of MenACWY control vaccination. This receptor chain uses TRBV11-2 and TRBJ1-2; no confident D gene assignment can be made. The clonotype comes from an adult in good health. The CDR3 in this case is CASSPIGRRLGYTF. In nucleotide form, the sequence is TGTGCCAGCAGCCCTATTGGGAGGCGGCTCGGCTACACCTTC.